Below, 13 T cell receptor beta chains from the same sample are listed, as sequenced in a study of spatial heterogeneity in lung cancer. The sample's time point: sample taken at primary tumor resection. No cell sorting; template was whole RNA from tumor, lung tissue or PBMC. TCRdb called the 5' RACE reads again in MiXCR, with one record for every CDR3 protein. The sample has roughly 48,000 distinct CDR3 sequences; roughly 12% are singletons. The sequences come from PBMCs, collected at surgery. The receptors derive from a female donor with early-stage non-small cell lung cancer.

This clonotype was seen a few times. J is TRBJ1-5 and V is TRBV6-2 or TRBV6-3, with D perhaps TRBD1 (5 bases). Germline-derived CDR1 and CDR2 are MNHEY and SVGEGT. The V gene lost 5 bases and the J gene lost 2 bases, with 16 bases spanning the gap. The length of the CDR3 is 16 residues. CDR3 amino acids: CASSPDTRRGNQPQHF. Written as DNA, the CDR3 is TGTGCCAGCAGTCCGGACACGCGAAGGGGCAATCAGCCCCAGCATTTT.

This rearrangement joins TRBV5-1 to TRBJ1-6; D is undetermined. The CDR3 contains 15 residues. V lost 0 bases and J lost 6, with 10 bases in between. The germline V gene encodes CDR1 SGHRS and CDR2 YFSETQ. The DNA of the CDR3 is TGCGCCAGCAGCTTGGCCAATGGCGGTAATTCACCCCTCCACTTT. Translating gives CASSLANGGNSPLHF. The whole variable domain, remainder taken from reference TRBV5-1 and TRBJ1-6, is KAGVTQTPRYLIKTRGQQVTLSCSPISGHRSVSWYQQTPGQGLQFLFEYFSETQRNKGNFPGRFSGRQFSNSRSEMNVSTLELGDSALYLCASSLANGGNSPLHFGNGTRLTVT.

This clonotype came up many times. The J gene is TRBJ2-3, the V gene TRBV7-6, with 8 bases aligning to TRBD2. J gave up 2 bases and V 5 bases, and 6 bases lay outside the gene matches. Germline V CDR1 and CDR2: SGHVS, FNYEAQ. The CDR3 has 15 amino acids. This CDR3 reads CASSGRGAFTDTQYF. In DNA form, the CDR3 reads TGTGCCAGCAGCGGGCGGGGGGCCTTCACAGATACGCAGTATTTT.

This clonotype was counted at least ten times. CDR3 in amino acids: CSVESEVGTGPYNEQFF. The CDR3 DNA is TGCAGCGTTGAAAGCGAGGTAGGGACAGGGCCCTACAATGAGCAGTTCTTC. The chain joins TRBV29-1 to TRBJ2-1, with 9 bases that match TRBD1. This CDR3 is built from 17 residues. Germline CDR1 reads SQVTM; CDR2 reads ANQGSEA. The V segment lost 2 bases and the J segment 2 bases; nucleotides outside the gene matches: 10.

This clonotype was picked up a small number of times. The rearrangement links TRBV6-2 or TRBV6-3 to TRBJ2-7; tentatively, D is TRBD2 (5 bases). Looked up from germline, CDR1 is MNHEY and CDR2 is SVGEGT. Trimming removed 2 bases from V and 0 bases from J, with 8 bases in between. This CDR3 is built from 14 residues. CDR3 coding DNA: TGTGCCAGCAGTTACGGAGGAACCTCCTACGAGCAGTACTTC. Translating it yields CASSYGGTSYEQYF.

This clonotype was seen many times. The V call is TRBV2, the J call TRBJ1-5, with D possibly TRBD1 on 5 matching bases. Germline V gene data show CDR1 as SNHLY and CDR2 as FYNNEI. With 6 bases removed from V and 7 bases from J, the gap between germline ends came to 16 bases. The CDR3 runs to 14 residues. The CDR3 loop reads CASSQGIVGQPQHF. In DNA, the CDR3 is TGTGCCAGCAGCCAGGGAATTGTCGGCCAGCCCCAGCATTTT.

The chain combines TRBV29-1 with TRBJ2-1, with 9 bases matching TRBD2. The trim removed 7 bases at V and 2 bases at J, leaving 9 bases unmatched. Germline CDR1 is SQVTM and CDR2 is ANQGSEA. The CDR3 loop spans 15 amino acids. The CDR3 spells CSARGAGGAYNEQFF. The DNA of the CDR3 is TGCAGCGCCCGAGGGGCGGGGGGGGCCTACAATGAGCAGTTCTTC.

This clonotype was counted ten times or more. This rearrangement joins TRBV9 to TRBJ1-2; D not certain. Trimming shortened V by 3 bases and J by 3 bases, and 18 bases separated the two germline ends. The CDR3 has 16 amino acids. The V gene's germline CDR1 is SGDLS and CDR2 YYNGEE. CDR3 protein: CASSDSADTSYYGYTF. The CDR3 region has the DNA TGTGCCAGCAGCGACTCCGCAGACACAAGCTACTATGGCTACACCTTC.

This rearrangement joins TRBV12-3 or TRBV12-4 to TRBJ2-3; the D call may be TRBD1 or TRBD2 (5 bases each). This CDR3 spans 18 amino acids. V was shortened by 4 bases and J by 0 bases, with 20 bases between the two germline ends. The CDR3: CASSSPTGQASSTDTQYF. CDR3 DNA: TGTGCCAGCAGTTCCCCAACGGGGCAGGCCTCTAGCACAGATACGCAGTATTTT.

This clonotype has just a few counts. The rearrangement joins TRBV19 to TRBJ1-2, with 8 bases matching TRBD1. CDR3 size: 15 residues. Looked up from germline, CDR1 is LNHDA and CDR2 is SQIVND (reference sequence). V was clipped by 5 bases and J by 2 bases; unmatched bases: 7. The CDR3 spells CASSEPGQANYGYTF. Written as DNA, the CDR3 is TGTGCCAGTAGTGAACCGGGACAGGCGAACTATGGCTACACCTTC.

This clonotype was counted between two and nine times. The CDR3 DNA follows: TGTGCCAGCAGCCAATACAGGGTGCCCTTCTCTGGAAACACCATATATTTT. It codes for CASSQYRVPFSGNTIYF. The chain couples TRBV7-8 to TRBJ1-3; D is perhaps TRBD1 (6 bases). The V and J ends lost 5 bases and 0 bases respectively, with 17 bases between them. CDR3 length equals 17 residues. Germline lookup yields CDR1 SGHVS and CDR2 FQNEAQ.

The chain combines TRBV2 with TRBJ1-2; no clear D gene. Germline lookup yields CDR1 SNHLY and CDR2 FYNNEI. Trimming took off 8 bases at V and 0 bases at J, with 13 bases between the two ends. CDR3 size: 14 residues. The CDR3 here is CASLGEVSNYGYTF. The CDR3 nucleotides read TGTGCCAGCTTGGGTGAGGTTTCTAACTATGGCTACACCTTC. Based on the CDR3 plus reference TRBV2 and TRBJ1-2, the full variable domain is EPEVTQTPSHQVTQMGQEVILRCVPISNHLYFYWYRQILGQKVEFLVSFYNNEISEKSEIFDDQFSVERPDGSNFTLKIRSTKLEDSAMYFCASLGEVSNYGYTFGSGTRLTVV.

This clonotype was picked up a small number of times. The V call is TRBV7-2, the J call TRBJ2-4; no firm D call. The CDR3 spans 14 residues. Germline-derived CDR1 and CDR2 are SGHTA and FQGNSA. With 4 bases removed from V and 6 bases from J, the gap between germline ends came to 13 bases. The DNA of the CDR3 is TGTGCCAGCAGCTCCCGTTTACACCGAAACATTCAGTACTTC. It specifies CASSSRLHRNIQYF. The full variable domain, in which reference TRBV7-2 and TRBJ2-4 provide the parts outside the CDR3, is GAGVSQSPSNKVTEKGKDVELRCDPISGHTALYWYRQSLGQGLEFLIYFQGNSAPDKSGLPSDRFSAERTGGSVSTLTIQRTQQEDSAVYLCASSSRLHRNIQYFGAGTRLSVL.